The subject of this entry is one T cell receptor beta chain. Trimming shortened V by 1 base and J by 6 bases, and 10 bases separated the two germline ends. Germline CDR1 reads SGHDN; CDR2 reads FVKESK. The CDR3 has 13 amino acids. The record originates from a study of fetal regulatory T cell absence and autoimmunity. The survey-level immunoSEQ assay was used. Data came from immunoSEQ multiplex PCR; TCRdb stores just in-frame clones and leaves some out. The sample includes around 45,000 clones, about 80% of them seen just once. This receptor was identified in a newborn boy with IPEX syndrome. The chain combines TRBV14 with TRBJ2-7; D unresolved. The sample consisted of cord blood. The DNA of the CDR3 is TGTGCCAGCAGCCAAGGACCGGGTATCGAGCAGTACTTC. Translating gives CASSQGPGIEQYF.